These T cell receptor beta chains were read from a single sample in a study of blood T cell repertoires in COVID-19. The assay was immunoSEQ multiplex PCR, and TCRdb's table has in-frame clones only and misses some. The repertoire holds some 150,000 clones, with about nine tenths as singletons. The sample consisted of peripheral blood. The receptors were sampled from a man in his 70s with acute or convalescent COVID-19. Each CDR3 is given with its conserved first and last residue. D genes are given only for firm matches. For some rows the clone size is stated as once, few or many, or as a class when expanded; others skip it.

TRBD1,TRBV7-9,once,TRBJ1-4,TGTGCCAGCAGCTTCATTCTAGGCAGGGGGGATGAAAAACTGTTTTTT,CASSFILGRGDEKLFF
NA,TRBV6-5,NA,TRBJ2-1,TGTGCCAGCAGGCCACCCGGGACTCCTCGCAATGAGCAGTTCTTC,CASRPPGTPRNEQFF
NA,TRBV28,NA,TRBJ1-2,TGTGTCTCGTATCAGGGAAGCTATGGCTACACCTTC,CVSYQGSYGYTF
NA,TRBV19,NA,TRBJ1-2,TGTGCCAGTAGTATAAGGGACACTAACTATGGCTACACCTTC,CASSIRDTNYGYTF
NA,TRBV5-1,NA,TRBJ1-6,TGCGCCAGCAGCTTGCTGGCAGTTGATAATTCACCCCTCCACTTT,CASSLLAVDNSPLHF
TRBD1,TRBV7-8,NA,TRBJ2-3,TGTGCCAGCAGCTTAAATCAGGGGGAGGATACGCAGTATTTT,CASSLNQGEDTQYF
TRBD2,TRBV9,NA,TRBJ2-1,TGTGCCAGCAGCGTAGTACCTAGCGGGTTGATGAATGAGCAGTTCTTC,CASSVVPSGLMNEQFF
TRBD1,TRBV9,NA,TRBJ1-6,TGTGCCAGCAGCCCCCGAGGACAGGGTAATTCACCCCTCCACTTT,CASSPRGQGNSPLHF
TRBD1,TRBV5-5,NA,TRBJ2-3,TGTGCCAGCAGCTCGGGACAGACTTCCACAGATACGCAGTATTTT,CASSSGQTSTDTQYF
NA,TRBV27,NA,TRBJ1-5,TGTGCCAGCAGTGTCGTAGGAGGCGAACAGCCCCAGCATTTT,CASSVVGGEQPQHF
NA,TRBV11-2,NA,TRBJ2-5,TGTGCCAGCAGCTTTACAGGGTACCGAGAGACCCAGTACTTC,CASSFTGYRETQYF
TRBD2,TRBV6-2/TRBV6-3,NA,TRBJ2-5,TGTGCCAGCAGTCGTACTAGCGGGGGGGAAGAGACCCAGTACTTC,CASSRTSGGEETQYF
TRBD1,TRBV2,NA,TRBJ1-2,TGTGCCAGCAGTGACAGGGGGCTAGGCCATGGCTACACCTTC,CASSDRGLGHGYTF
TRBD1,TRBV6-5,NA,TRBJ1-5,TGTGCCAGCACCGACAGGGTCAGGGATCAGCCCCAGCATTTT,CASTDRVRDQPQHF
TRBD2,TRBV19,NA,TRBJ2-3,TGTGCCAGTCGAGGACTAGCGGGTGCAGATACGCAGTATTTT,CASRGLAGADTQYF
NA,TRBV13,NA,TRBJ2-3,TGTGCCAGCAGCCCAGGGGGGACAGATACGCAGTATTTT,CASSPGGTDTQYF
NA,TRBV5-1,NA,TRBJ2-1,TGCGCCAGCAGCTTGGGAGGTACAGGGCATGCTTACAATGAGCAGTTCTTC,CASSLGGTGHAYNEQFF
TRBD1,TRBV9,NA,TRBJ1-5,TGTGCCAGCAGCCCGACAGGGAGCAATCAGCCCCAGCATTTT,CASSPTGSNQPQHF
NA,TRBV4-2,NA,TRBJ2-7,TGTGCCAGCAGCCAAAGTCCCGGGAGATCCTACGAGCAGTACTTC,CASSQSPGRSYEQYF
TRBD1,TRBV28,few,TRBJ1-4,TGTGCCAGCAGTTCGACAGGGGATAATGAAAAACTGTTTTTT,CASSSTGDNEKLFF
NA,TRBV12-3/TRBV12-4,once,TRBJ1-5,TGTGCGATCACAATGGGCAATCAGCCCCAGCATTTT,CAITMGNQPQHF
TRBD1,TRBV28,NA,TRBJ1-6,TGTGCCAGCAGTTTGGTCACAGGGGGCAGCACCTATAATTCACCCCTCCACTTT,CASSLVTGGSTYNSPLHF